What follows are 30 T cell receptor beta chains derived from one specimen sequenced in a study of T cell responses to AZD1222 COVID-19 vaccine. TCRdb's table, derived via immunoSEQ multiplex PCR, lists solely in-frame clones and lacks some. The repertoire has around 170,000 clones, about 91% of them found once; the top ten carry approximately 4.4%. The source material was peripheral blood, sampled on day 0 of AZD1222 vaccination. The receptor source for this set is an adult in good health.

The rearrangement joins TRBV9 to TRBJ2-7; unclear D gene. V lost 3 bases and J 4 bases, leaving 14 bases between the germline ends. CDR1 and CDR2 from the germline V gene are SGDLS and YYNGEE. The CDR3 has 14 amino acids. The CDR3 nucleotides read TGTGCCAGCAGCGCCCACGGAGTCTTATACGAGCAGTACTTC. It translates to CASSAHGVLYEQYF.

V usage is TRBV19 and J usage is TRBJ1-1, with 10 bases lining up with TRBD1. V dropped 4 bases and J dropped 1; count of bases not matched to a gene: 6. CDR3 length: 16 amino acids. CDR1 LNHDA and CDR2 SQIVND come from the germline V gene (reference sequence). The CDR3 reads CASSTRQGARNTEAFF. DNA for the CDR3: TGTGCCAGTAGTACCCGACAGGGGGCGAGGAACACTGAAGCTTTCTTT.

The J gene is TRBJ1-6, the V gene TRBV5-4; D may be TRBD1 (6 bases). The germline V gene has CDR1 SGHNT and CDR2 YYREEE (reference sequence). The CDR3 totals 16 residues. Trimming cost V 0 bases and J 5 bases, with 12 bases left between them. This chain's CDR3 is CASSLDREVDNSPLHF. The DNA of the CDR3 is TGTGCCAGCAGCTTGGACAGGGAGGTTGATAATTCACCCCTCCACTTT.

V is TRBV28 and J is TRBJ1-2, with TRBD1 identical over 10 bases. After removal of 2 bases from V and 8 bases from J, the junction contained 8 bases not matched to a gene. The length of the CDR3 is 15 residues. Germline V gene data show CDR1 as MDHEN and CDR2 as SYDVKM. The CDR3 spells CASSLGDRGYSGYTF. As DNA, the CDR3 is TGTGCCAGCAGTTTAGGGGACAGGGGCTATTCCGGCTACACCTTC.

V is TRBV6-2 or TRBV6-3 and J is TRBJ2-7, with D unresolved. This CDR3 is built from 12 residues. Germline V CDR1 and CDR2: MNHEY, SVGEGT. V was shortened by 2 bases and J by 2 bases, with 4 bases between the two germline ends. In nucleotides, the CDR3 is TGTGCCAGCAGTTACCCCCCCTACGAGCAGTACTTC. Amino acids: CASSYPPYEQYF.

The chain is built from TRBV11-2 and TRBJ2-2, with a weak D call TRBD2 (6 bases). Deletions cut 3 bases from V and 1 base from J, with 9 bases between. Germline V gene sequence: CDR1 SGHAT, CDR2 FQNNGV. CDR3 size: 15 residues. CDR3 amino acids: CASSFRGLNTGELFF. The CDR3 region has the DNA TGTGCCAGCAGCTTTCGGGGGTTGAACACCGGGGAGCTGTTTTTT.

The gene calls are TRBV19 and TRBJ2-1, with D maybe TRBD1 (6 bases). Germline assignment: CDR1 LNHDA and CDR2 SQIVND (reference sequence). The CDR3 runs 13 residues. V dropped 7 bases and J dropped 9 bases, with 16 bases sitting between them. The CDR3 sequence: CASTITQGTEQFF. CDR3 bases: TGTGCCAGTACTATCACCCAGGGGACTGAGCAGTTCTTC. The full variable domain, its missing parts supplied by reference TRBV19 and TRBJ2-1, is DGGITQSPKYLFRKEGQNVTLSCEQNLNHDAMYWYRQDPGQGLRLIYYSQIVNDFQKGDIAEGYSVSREKKESFPLTVTSAQKNPTAFYLCASTITQGTEQFFGPGTRLTVL.

CDR3 amino acids: CASSRTGTSGGDTQYF. In nucleotides, the CDR3 is TGTGCCAGCAGCCGGACCGGGACTAGCGGGGGAGATACGCAGTATTTT. The V gene is TRBV11-2, the J gene TRBJ2-3; 14 bases agree with TRBD2. V lost 5 bases to trimming and J lost 5 bases; unmatched junction nucleotides: 6. This CDR3 is built from 16 residues. Germline V gives CDR1 SGHAT, CDR2 FQNNGV. The full variable domain, in which reference TRBV11-2 and TRBJ2-3 provide the parts outside the CDR3, is EAGVAQSPRYKIIEKRQSVAFWCNPISGHATLYWYQQILGQGPKLLIQFQNNGVVDDSQLPKDRFSAERLKGVDSTLKIQPAKLEDSAVYLCASSRTGTSGGDTQYFGPGTRLTVL.

This chain links TRBV4-1 with TRBJ1-3; D possibly corresponds to TRBD1 (5 bases). V was cut by 1 base and J by 8 bases, with 27 bases left in between. CDR3 size: 19 residues. Germline assignment: CDR1 MGHRA and CDR2 YSYEKL. The CDR3 protein is CASSQAAARVGRGLDTIYF. The CDR3 nucleotides are TGCGCCAGCAGCCAAGCGGCTGCTCGGGTTGGAAGGGGCTTAGACACCATATATTTT.

This clone was seen a single time. The chain combines TRBV6-5 with TRBJ1-5, with D possibly being TRBD1 (5 bases). V was shortened by 7 bases and J by 7 bases, with 20 bases between the two germline ends. Germline lookup yields CDR1 MNHEY and CDR2 SVGAGI. The CDR3 contains 15 residues. The CDR3 loop reads CASTRDSGGWQPQHF. In DNA, the CDR3 is TGTGCCAGCACCCGGGACTCGGGGGGATGGCAGCCCCAGCATTTT.

The chain combines TRBV6-5 with TRBJ1-5; D is unclear. Looked up from germline, CDR1 is MNHEY and CDR2 is SVGAGI. This CDR3 region has 15 residues. Trimming took off 7 bases at V and 7 bases at J, with 20 bases between the two ends. Written as DNA, the CDR3 is TGTGCCAGCACTTCGGGCTCCCTCGGCGGGCAGCCCCAGCATTTT. It yields the protein CASTSGSLGGQPQHF.

Here the CDR3 DNA reads TGTGCCCACGGGAGGAACACTGAAGCTTTCTTT. Amino acids: CAHGRNTEAFF. The chain links TRBV6-5 to TRBJ1-1; D not certain. The CDR3 has 11 amino acids. The V end was cut by 11 bases, the J end by 1 base, with 8 bases between. Germline CDR1 MNHEY, CDR2 SVGAGI.

V and J are TRBV28 and TRBJ1-5, with D perhaps matching TRBD1 (5 bases). Germline V gene data show CDR1 as MDHEN and CDR2 as SYDVKM. CDR3 size: 15 residues. Trimming removed 3 bases at V and 5 bases at J, with 14 bases between. DNA for the CDR3: TGTGCCAGCAGTTTCCCTTGGGGGGTGTATCAGCCCCAGCATTTT. Its translation: CASSFPWGVYQPQHF.

J is TRBJ2-5 and V is TRBV24-1, with no clear D. CDR3 size: 13 residues. V lost 9 bases to trimming and J lost 2 bases, with 12 bases between them. Germline CDR1 and CDR2: KGHDR and SFDVKD. The CDR3 reads CATGEPIQETQYF. CDR3 nucleotides: TGTGCCACCGGGGAACCGATTCAAGAGACCCAGTACTTC.

The gene calls are TRBV5-3 and TRBJ1-4, with 7 nucleotides matching TRBD1. TRBV5-3 is designated an ORF whose function remains uncertain. This CDR3 contains 17 residues. After removal of 4 bases from V and 7 bases from J, the junction contained 16 bases not matched to a gene. The chain's CDR3 is CARSLPGQRVVSEKLFF. The DNA for the CDR3 is TGTGCCAGAAGCCTACCGGGACAGAGGGTTGTGAGTGAAAAACTGTTTTTT.

This rearrangement joins TRBV24-1 to TRBJ1-1; D may be TRBD1 (5 bases). The CDR3 runs to 13 residues. The V gene lost 12 bases and the J gene lost 4 bases, with 17 bases spanning the gap. Germline V gene lookup returns CDR1 KGHDR and CDR2 SFDVKD. CDR3 amino acids: CAEPSRRGTEAFF. The CDR3 coding sequence is TGTGCCGAGCCTAGCCGGAGGGGCACTGAAGCTTTCTTT.

The chain links TRBV7-6 to TRBJ2-1, with 9 positions matching TRBD2. The CDR3 covers 16 residues. CDR1 and CDR2 (germline): SGHVS, FNYEAQ. The junction had 15 bases not matched to a gene; V was cut back by 6 bases and J by 9 bases. The CDR3 DNA reads as TGTGCCAGCAGGAAAAGTAGGCTAGCGGGGACCGGTGAGCAGTTCTTC. This gives the protein CASRKSRLAGTGEQFF.

This sequence joins TRBV19 and TRBJ1-1; D is unresolved. The CDR3 loop spans 14 amino acids. V shed 3 bases and J shed 1 base, with 9 bases lying between them. The germline CDR1 and CDR2 sequences are LNHDA and SQIVND (reference sequence). The CDR3 protein is CASSILGENTEAFF. The CDR3 DNA is TGTGCCAGTAGTATCCTCGGGGAGAACACTGAAGCTTTCTTT.

This chain uses TRBV9 with TRBJ2-3; weak D call: TRBD1 (6 bases). Germline V gene sequence: CDR1 SGDLS, CDR2 YYNGEE. The V and J ends lost 4 bases and 2 bases respectively, with 11 bases between them. The CDR3 is 14 amino acids. The CDR3 protein is CASSRTAITDTQYF. DNA of the CDR3: TGTGCCAGCAGCCGGACAGCCATCACAGATACGCAGTATTTT.

The chain uses TRBV28 and TRBJ2-5, with a weak D call TRBD1 (8 bases). With 4 bases removed from V and 7 bases from J, the gap between germline ends came to 19 bases. CDR1 is MDHEN and CDR2 is SYDVKM in the germline V gene. The CDR3 contains 15 residues. The CDR3 coding sequence is TGTGCCAGCAGTTCGACAGGGGCGGGAGAATGGACCCAGTACTTC. Translated: CASSSTGAGEWTQYF. Drawing the rest from reference TRBV28 and TRBJ2-5, the complete variable domain is DVKVTQSSRYLVKRTGEKVFLECVQDMDHENMFWYRQDPGLGLRLIYFSYDVKMKEKGDIPEGYSVSREKKERFSLILESASTNQTSMYLCASSSTGAGEWTQYFGPGTRLLVL.

The rearrangement links TRBV7-2 to TRBJ2-1; D uncertain. Trimming took off 1 base at V and 5 bases at J, with 6 bases between the two ends. CDR1 is SGHTA and CDR2 is FQGNSA in the germline V gene. There are 13 residues in the CDR3. The CDR3 here is CASSLGRNNEQFF. Written as DNA, the CDR3 is TGTGCCAGCAGCTTAGGACGGAACAATGAGCAGTTCTTC.

The genes are TRBV2 and TRBJ2-1; tentatively, D is TRBD2 (6 bases). Germline V gene data show CDR1 as SNHLY and CDR2 as FYNNEI. V was cut by 8 bases and J by 6 bases, with 11 bases left in between. The CDR3 contains 12 residues. The CDR3 nucleotides read TGTGCCAGCGGGACTCTCCTCAATGAGCAGTTCTTC. This codes for CASGTLLNEQFF.

This chain joins TRBV5-1 and TRBJ2-7; 8 nucleotides line up with TRBD1. V lost 0 bases, J lost 1 base, and 6 bases stayed unmatched. This CDR3 contains 16 residues. Germline V gene data show CDR1 as SGHRS and CDR2 as YFSETQ. CDR3 sequence: CASSLGQRQGSYEQYF. CDR3 DNA sequence: TGCGCCAGCAGCTTGGGCCAAAGACAGGGGTCCTACGAGCAGTACTTC.

The chain links TRBV10-2 to TRBJ2-7; D is tentatively TRBD1 or TRBD2 (5 bases each). This CDR3 comprises 13 residues. V was pared by 4 bases and J by 3 bases, with 10 bases between. Germline V gene data show CDR1 as WSHSY and CDR2 as SAAADI. The CDR3 sequence is CASSAGTYYEQYF. CDR3 nucleotides: TGCGCCAGCAGTGCAGGGACCTACTACGAGCAGTACTTC.

The V and J genes are TRBV7-8 and TRBJ2-5, with TRBD2 matching over 8 bases. The CDR3 is 15 amino acids. J lost 5 bases, V lost 5 bases, and 10 bases had no gene match. Germline CDR1 reads SGHVS; CDR2 reads FQNEAQ. CDR3 DNA: TGTGCCAGCAGCCCTCCGGGACTAGTGGGGGAGACCCAGTACTTC. Protein: CASSPPGLVGETQYF.

The chain has TRBV2 and TRBJ1-6; 9 nucleotides align to TRBD1. Germline V gene sequence: CDR1 SNHLY, CDR2 FYNNEI. CDR3 length: 15 amino acids. J gave up 7 bases and V 7 bases, and 8 bases lay outside the gene matches. The CDR3 DNA reads as TGTGCCAGCACCCCCCGGACAGGGGAAAATTCACCCCTCCACTTT. Amino acids: CASTPRTGENSPLHF.

This chain links TRBV13 with TRBJ1-1; 10 bases map to TRBD1. This CDR3 has 16 amino acids. The junction had 5 bases not matched to a gene; V was cut back by 4 bases and J by 0 bases. Germline V gene lookup returns CDR1 PRHDT and CDR2 FYEKMQ (reference sequence). The CDR3 region has the DNA TGTGCCAGCAGCTCCCGGGACAGGGGCCTGAACACTGAAGCTTTCTTT. Its translation is CASSSRDRGLNTEAFF.

This CDR3 reads CSASPSGGTYGYTF. The CDR3 region has the DNA TGCAGTGCTAGTCCGTCAGGGGGGACCTATGGCTACACCTTC. The chain is built from TRBV20-1 and TRBJ1-2, with 7 positions matching TRBD1. J was trimmed by 4 bases and V by 3 bases; bases with no gene match: 8. The length of the CDR3 is 14 residues. The germline gives CDR1 DFQATT, CDR2 SNEGSKA (reference sequence).

The gene calls are TRBV4-1 and TRBJ2-7, with 13 nucleotides matching TRBD2. V gave up 3 bases and J gave up 6 bases; unmatched junction bases: 14. The germline gives CDR1 MGHRA, CDR2 YSYEKL. The CDR3 is 18 residues long. DNA of the CDR3: TGCGCCAGCAGCCAGAGGCCCGTGGGACTAGCGGGAAACGGCGAGCAGTACTTC. Translation: CASSQRPVGLAGNGEQYF.

This clone was observed a few times. This rearrangement joins TRBV7-9 to TRBJ1-6, with D maybe TRBD1 (5 bases). The CDR3 loop spans 17 amino acids. Germline CDR1 SEHNR, CDR2 FQNEAQ (reference sequence). V gave up 5 bases and J gave up 9 bases, with 23 bases separating them. The CDR3 nucleotides read TGTGCCAGCAGCACAACTACAACAGGTGAGTTGGCTTCACCCCTCCACTTT. Amino acids: CASSTTTTGELASPLHF.